This T cell receptor (beta chain) stems from a study of blood T cell repertoires in COVID-19. This clone was seen just once. In germline, CDR1 is GTSNPN, CDR2 SVGIG (reference sequence). The V and J ends lost 4 bases and 3 bases respectively, with 19 bases between them. This CDR3 spans 15 amino acids. Method: immunoSEQ multiplex PCR; TCRdb's copy keeps in-frame clones and lacks some. Altogether some 410,000 clones are present, 85% to 90% being singletons, with the ten largest covering 0.95% to 1%. The chain has TRBV30 and TRBJ2-7, with a possible D match to TRBD1 (6 bases). What was sequenced was PBMCs or T cells enriched from blood (not recorded which). The clonotype was recovered from a woman aged 25-40 years with acute COVID-19. Here the CDR3 reads CAWTSGLTGVYEQYF. CDR3 nucleotide sequence: TGTGCCTGGACGTCTGGATTGACAGGAGTCTACGAGCAGTACTTC.